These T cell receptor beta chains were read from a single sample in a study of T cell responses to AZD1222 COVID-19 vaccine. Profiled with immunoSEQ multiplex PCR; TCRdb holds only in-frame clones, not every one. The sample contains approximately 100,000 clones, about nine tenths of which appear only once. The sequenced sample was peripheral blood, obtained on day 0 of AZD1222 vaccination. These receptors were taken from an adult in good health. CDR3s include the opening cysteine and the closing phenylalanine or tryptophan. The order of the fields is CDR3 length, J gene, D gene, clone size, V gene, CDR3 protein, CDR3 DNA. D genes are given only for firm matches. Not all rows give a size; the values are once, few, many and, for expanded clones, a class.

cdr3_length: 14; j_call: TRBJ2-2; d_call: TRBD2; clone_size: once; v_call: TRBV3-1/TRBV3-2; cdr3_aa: CASSPLAETGELFF; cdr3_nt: TGTGCCAGCAGCCCGCTAGCGGAAACCGGGGAGCTGTTTTTT
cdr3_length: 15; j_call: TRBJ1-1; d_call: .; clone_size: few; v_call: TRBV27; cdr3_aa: CASSRPGGANTEAFF; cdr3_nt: TGTGCCAGCAGCCGACCGGGGGGGGCTAACACTGAAGCTTTCTTT
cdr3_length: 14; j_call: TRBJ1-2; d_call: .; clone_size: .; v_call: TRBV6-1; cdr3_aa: CASSEAGRGGGYTF; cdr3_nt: TGTGCCAGCAGTGAAGCGGGCAGGGGAGGTGGCTACACCTTC
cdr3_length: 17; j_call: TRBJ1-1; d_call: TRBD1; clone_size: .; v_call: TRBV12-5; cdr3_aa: CASGLVQSAGGNTEAFF; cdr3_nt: TGTGCTAGTGGTTTGGTACAGTCGGCAGGGGGGAACACTGAAGCTTTCTTT
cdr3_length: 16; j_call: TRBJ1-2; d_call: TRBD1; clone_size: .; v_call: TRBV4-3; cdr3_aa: CASSQALGQGFYGYTF; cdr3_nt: TGCGCCAGCAGCCAAGCGCTGGGACAGGGATTTTATGGCTACACCTTC
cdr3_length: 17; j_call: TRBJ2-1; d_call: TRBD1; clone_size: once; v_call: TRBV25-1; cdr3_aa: CASSRNSNRGLANEQFF; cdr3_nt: TGTGCCAGCAGTCGCAATTCAAACAGGGGGCTGGCCAATGAGCAGTTCTTC
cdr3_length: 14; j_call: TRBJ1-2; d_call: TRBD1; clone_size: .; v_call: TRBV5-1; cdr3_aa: CASSLGDRGSGYTF; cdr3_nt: TGCGCCAGCAGCTTGGGGGACAGGGGAAGTGGCTACACCTTC
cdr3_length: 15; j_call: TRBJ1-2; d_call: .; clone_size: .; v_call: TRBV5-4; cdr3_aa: CASSPGGTGTNGYTF; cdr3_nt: TGTGCCAGCAGCCCCGGCGGTACAGGGACTAACGGCTACACCTTC
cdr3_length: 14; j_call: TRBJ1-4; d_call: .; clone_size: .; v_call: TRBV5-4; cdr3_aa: CASSFDQGHEKLFF; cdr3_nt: TGTGCCAGCAGCTTCGACCAGGGCCACGAAAAACTGTTTTTT
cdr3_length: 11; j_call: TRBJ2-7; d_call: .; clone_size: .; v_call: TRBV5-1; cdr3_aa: CASSLGYEQYF; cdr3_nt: TGCGCCAGCAGCCTGGGTTACGAGCAGTACTTC
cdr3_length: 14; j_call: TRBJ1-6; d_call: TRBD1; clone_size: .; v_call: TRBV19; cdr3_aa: CASTPQGGNSPLHF; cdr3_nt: TGTGCCAGTACCCCACAGGGGGGGAATTCACCCCTCCACTTT
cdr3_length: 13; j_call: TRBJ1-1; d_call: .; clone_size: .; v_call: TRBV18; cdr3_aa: CASSPGVNTEAFF; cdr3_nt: TGTGCCAGCTCACCAGGGGTGAACACTGAAGCTTTCTTT
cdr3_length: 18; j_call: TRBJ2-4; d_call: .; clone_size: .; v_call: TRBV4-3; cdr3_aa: CASSQDLWGFGVKNIQYF; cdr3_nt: TGCGCCAGCAGCCAAGATCTATGGGGGTTCGGAGTCAAAAACATTCAGTACTTC
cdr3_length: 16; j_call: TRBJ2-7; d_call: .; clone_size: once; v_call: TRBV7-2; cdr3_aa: CASSPSLSLSSYEQYF; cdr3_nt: TGTGCCAGCAGCCCCTCTCTCTCTTTGAGCTCCTACGAGCAGTACTTC
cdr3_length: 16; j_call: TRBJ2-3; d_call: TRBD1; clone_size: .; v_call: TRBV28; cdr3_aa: CASSQTGTGDTDTQYF; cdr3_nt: TGTGCCAGCAGCCAAACCGGGACAGGGGACACAGATACGCAGTATTTT
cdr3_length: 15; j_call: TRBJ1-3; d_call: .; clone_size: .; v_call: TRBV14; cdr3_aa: CASSQFGNFGNTIYF; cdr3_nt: TGTGCCAGCAGCCAATTTGGGAACTTTGGAAACACCATATATTTT